These 27 T cell receptor beta chains came from one sample sequenced in a study of human T cells and chemical hapten exposure. The time point denotes: pre-sensitization, week 0. The treatment was: therapeutic diphenylcyclopropenone sensitization with weekly scalp DPC. TCRdb processed the RACE reads anew with MiXCR; each CDR3 protein has one entry. This sample has more than 55,000 distinct CDR3 sequences, with roughly 10% found just once. Sample: whole blood, taken in connection with sensitization to the hapten diphenylcyclopropenone (DPC). The receptors shown here come from a woman aged 40 to 49 with alopecia areata. Some clones in this sample may be carry-over from other donors' samples.

This clonotype appeared a few times. The J gene is TRBJ1-3, the V gene TRBV30, with a tentative D call TRBD1 (6 bases). The germline V gene has CDR1 GTSNPN and CDR2 SVGIG (reference sequence). The V end lost 5 bases, the J end lost 1 base, and 12 bases lay between the germline ends. The CDR3 loop spans 14 amino acids. The CDR3 spells CAWLQGRSGNTIYF. In DNA, the CDR3 is TGTGCCTGGTTACAGGGCAGGTCTGGAAACACCATATATTTT.

This clonotype has a handful of counts. This CDR3 reads CASSTRTGDKDTQYF. CDR3 nucleotide sequence: TGTGCCAGCAGCACCCGGACAGGGGATAAAGATACGCAGTATTTT. The V call is TRBV7-2, the J call TRBJ2-3; 9 nucleotides line up with TRBD1. CDR1 is SGHTA, CDR2 FQGNSA, per germline. CDR3 length: 15 residues. V lost 5 bases and J lost 5; bases outside the gene matches: 8.

CDR3 nucleotides: TGTGCCAGCAGCGTCCGGGACTATCAGTCGAACACTGAAGCTTTCTTT. It yields the protein CASSVRDYQSNTEAFF. The V gene is TRBV9, the J gene TRBJ1-1; TRBD1 might be the D (5 bases). CDR3 length equals 16 residues. V lost 2 bases and J lost 1, with 15 bases in between. Looked up from germline, CDR1 is SGDLS and CDR2 is YYNGEE.

This chain uses TRBV7-2 with TRBJ2-7; D may be TRBD1 (5 bases). The CDR3 is made up of 15 amino acids. V shed 4 bases and J shed 0 bases, with 13 bases lying between them. From germline, CDR1 is SGHTA and CDR2 FQGNSA. The CDR3 region has the DNA TGTGCCAGCAGCTCCTGGGGCGGCGCCTCCTACGAGCAGTACTTC. Its protein product is CASSSWGGASYEQYF.

This clonotype was found many times. The rearrangement uses TRBV6-1 and TRBJ1-2; TRBD1 matches at 9 bases. Germline CDR1 and CDR2: MNHNS and SASEGT. The CDR3 runs 13 residues. V gave up 8 bases and J gave up 0 bases; unmatched junction bases: 1. CDR3: CASGDRANYGYTF. The CDR3, as DNA: TGTGCCAGCGGGGACAGGGCTAACTATGGCTACACCTTC.

This clonotype was picked up one time. This chain joins TRBV7-2 and TRBJ1-1; maybe TRBD1 (5 bases). Deletions cut 4 bases from V and 11 bases from J, with 14 bases between. The CDR3 is 12 amino acids. CDR1 is SGHTA and CDR2 is FQGNSA in the germline V gene. The CDR3: CASSSAGTLAFF. The CDR3 DNA reads as TGTGCCAGCAGCTCGGCAGGGACGTTGGCTTTCTTT.

J is TRBJ2-1 and V is TRBV20-1; D is undetermined. The CDR3 consists of 14 residues. Germline V gene data show CDR1 as DFQATT and CDR2 as SNEGSKA (reference sequence). Trimming removed 4 bases from V and 7 bases from J, with 17 bases in between. CDR3 DNA sequence: TGCAGTGCTACAGGCCCCCCCTTCCTAAATGAGCAGTTCTTC. Protein: CSATGPPFLNEQFF.

This chain uses TRBV6-6 with TRBJ1-2; 7 bases are a match to TRBD1. The V gene's germline CDR1 is MNHNY and CDR2 SVGAGI (reference sequence). This CDR3 contains 13 residues. V trimming: 5 bases; J trimming: 4 bases; junction bases outside the gene matches: 4. CDR3 nucleotides: TGTGCCAGCAGTCCCGGGGACAGCTATGGCTACACCTTC. This encodes CASSPGDSYGYTF.

This clonotype was seen at least ten times. The chain uses TRBV7-8 and TRBJ2-7, with unresolved D. This CDR3 contains 13 residues. Germline assignment: CDR1 SGHVS and CDR2 FQNEAQ. Trimming left V 5 bases short and J 0 bases short, with 8 bases between. The CDR3 protein is CASSLRTSYEQYF. CDR3 in DNA: TGTGCCAGCAGCCTCCGGACCTCCTACGAGCAGTACTTC. Supplemented by reference TRBV7-8 and TRBJ2-7, the full variable domain reads GAGVSQSPRYKVAKRGQDVALRCDPISGHVSLFWYQQALGQGPEFLTYFQNEAQLDKSGLPSDRFFAERPEGSVSTLKIQRTQQEDSAVYLCASSLRTSYEQYFGPGTRLTVT.

This clonotype came up a few times. This sequence joins TRBV7-9 and TRBJ2-1; possible D gene TRBD1, 5 bases. The CDR3 length is 11 residues. V was cut by 3 bases and J by 9 bases, with 6 bases left in between. Germline CDR1 is SEHNR and CDR2 is FQNEAQ (reference sequence). The CDR3 region has the DNA TGTGCCAGCAGCTTTCAGGGTGAGCAGTTCTTC. Encoded protein: CASSFQGEQFF.

This clonotype was picked up a small number of times. The rearrangement joins TRBV18 to TRBJ2-1, with 7 bases fitting TRBD1. V lost 2 bases to trimming and J lost 5 bases; unmatched junction nucleotides: 3. Germline values: CDR1 KGHSH, CDR2 LQKENI. This CDR3 has 14 amino acids. The CDR3 DNA follows: TGTGCCAGCTCACCATGGACAGGCAACAATGAGCAGTTCTTC. Protein sequence: CASSPWTGNNEQFF.

This clonotype was recorded a few times. The chain links TRBV7-2 to TRBJ2-6; 13 nucleotides align to TRBD2. V trimming: 5 bases; J trimming: 0 bases; junction bases outside the gene matches: 10. The CDR3 has 20 amino acids. Per the germline V gene, CDR1 is SGHTA and CDR2 is FQGNSA. As DNA, the CDR3 is TGTGCCAGCAGCCTCGGACTAGCGGGGGCCAGACCCTCTGGGGCCAACGTCCTGACTTTC. Its protein product is CASSLGLAGARPSGANVLTF.

The J gene is TRBJ2-7, the V gene TRBV29-1, with D perhaps matching TRBD1 or TRBD2 (5 bases each). Trimming stripped 4 bases from V and 7 bases from J, with 14 bases between. The CDR3 runs 12 residues. Germline V gives CDR1 SQVTM, CDR2 ANQGSEA. The CDR3 sequence: CSVARDQREQYF. CDR3 in DNA: TGCAGCGTTGCCAGGGACCAGAGGGAGCAGTACTTC.

On this clonotype: Just one base apart from a much larger clone, this may be a read error. V gene TRBV7-8 combines with J gene TRBJ1-1; the D is unclear. V lost 6 bases and J lost 0, with 2 bases in between. This CDR3 region has 11 residues. Germline V lookup: CDR1 SGHVS, CDR2 FQNEAQ. The CDR3 loop reads CASSMNTEAFF. The CDR3 coding sequence is TGTGCCAGCAGTATGAACACTGAAGCTTTCTTT.

This chain joins TRBV7-2 and TRBJ2-1, with a weak D call TRBD2 (6 bases). Trimming stripped 5 bases from V and 8 bases from J, with 19 bases between. The germline gives CDR1 SGHTA, CDR2 FQGNSA. The CDR3 totals 15 residues. The CDR3 loop is CASSPRRRGGDEQFF. Here the CDR3 DNA reads TGTGCCAGCAGCCCTAGGCGGCGGGGCGGCGATGAGCAGTTCTTC.

The J gene is TRBJ2-7, the V gene TRBV5-8, with 11 bases identical to TRBD2. The CDR3 has 15 amino acids. Trimming took 2 bases from V and 4 from J; bases not matched to a gene: 5. CDR1 SGHTS and CDR2 YDEGEE come from the germline V gene. The CDR3, as DNA: TGTGCCAGCAGCTTATCTCCTAGCGGGAGGTACGAGCAGTACTTC. As protein: CASSLSPSGRYEQYF.

This clonotype was counted ten times or more. The chain couples TRBV11-3 to TRBJ2-2; 12 bases align to TRBD2. The germline CDR1 and CDR2 sequences are SGHNT and YENEEA. J gave up 5 bases and V 5 bases, and 6 bases lay outside the gene matches. The CDR3 is 16 amino acids. The CDR3 here is CASSTGLAGTTGELFF. The CDR3 DNA follows: TGTGCCAGCAGCACCGGACTAGCGGGAACGACCGGGGAGCTGTTTTTT.

This clonotype was seen more than once but under ten times. The V call is TRBV29-1, the J call TRBJ2-1; the match to TRBD1 covers 7 bases. V lost 6 bases and J lost 8; bases outside the gene matches: 10. CDR1 is SQVTM, CDR2 ANQGSEA, per germline. The CDR3 spans 13 residues. The CDR3 DNA reads TGCAGCGTGATGCAGTTAGGGGGCCATGAGCAGTTCTTC. Translated, it gives CSVMQLGGHEQFF.

This clonotype was counted only a few times. CDR3 DNA sequence: TGTGCCAGCAGCGTAGCAGGGGGCGCTGGCACTGAAGCTTTCTTT. This gives the protein CASSVAGGAGTEAFF. The rearrangement joins TRBV9 to TRBJ1-1, with 8 bases that match TRBD1. Unmatched junction bases numbered 5, after V lost 0 bases and J lost 4 bases. Germline loops: CDR1 SGDLS, CDR2 YYNGEE. This CDR3 region has 15 residues. The full variable domain, with the rest looked up from reference TRBV9 and TRBJ1-1, is DSGVTQTPKHLITATGQRVTLRCSPRSGDLSVYWYQQSLDQGLQFLIQYYNGEERAKGNILERFSAQQFPDLHSELNLSSLELGDSALYFCASSVAGGAGTEAFFGQGTRLTVV.

In its sample, this clonotype was seen many times. The chain combines TRBV6-6 with TRBJ2-3; no clear D gene. This CDR3 comprises 15 residues. Trimming took off 5 bases at V and 0 bases at J, with 12 bases between the two ends. CDR1 and CDR2 from the germline V gene are MNHNY and SVGAGI (reference sequence). The CDR3 sequence is CASSNEQSSTDTQYF. The CDR3 region has the DNA TGTGCCAGCAGTAACGAGCAGTCTAGCACAGATACGCAGTATTTT.

This clonotype was counted ten times or more. The chain carries TRBV18 and TRBJ1-1; D is unresolved. The CDR3 consists of 16 residues. V lost 3 bases and J 3 bases, leaving 17 bases between the germline ends. Germline-derived CDR1 and CDR2 are KGHSH and LQKENI. CDR3: CASSPTLAGTDTEAFF. The DNA of the CDR3 is TGTGCCAGCTCACCGACTCTCGCGGGCACGGACACTGAAGCTTTCTTT. The full variable domain, its missing parts supplied by reference TRBV18 and TRBJ1-1, is NAGVMQNPRHLVRRRGQEARLRCSPMKGHSHVYWYRQLPEEGLKFMVYLQKENIIDESGMPKERFSAEFPKEGPSILRIQQVVRGDSAAYFCASSPTLAGTDTEAFFGQGTRLTVV.

J is TRBJ2-1 and V is TRBV5-4; the D gene is possibly TRBD1 (7 bases). The length of the CDR3 is 16 residues. V was pared by 0 bases and J by 6 bases, with 16 bases between. Looked up from germline, CDR1 is SGHNT and CDR2 is YYREEE (reference sequence). The CDR3 sequence is CASSLGRGGTVNEQFF. CDR3 coding DNA: TGTGCCAGCAGCTTGGGCCGTGGGGGGACAGTCAATGAGCAGTTCTTC.

The genes are TRBV29-1 and TRBJ2-1; 8 bases line up with TRBD1. CDR3 length: 12 amino acids. The germline CDR1 and CDR2 sequences are SQVTM and ANQGSEA. The V gene end was trimmed by 6 bases and the J gene end by 10 bases; junction bases not matched to a gene: 8. As DNA, the CDR3 is TGCAGCGTCACCCGACAGGGGACGGAGCAGTTCTTC. As protein: CSVTRQGTEQFF.

This clonotype was found a few times. The CDR3 loop reads CASSRGGGGRRQETQYF. CDR3 coding DNA: TGTGCCAGCAGTCGGGGGGGTGGCGGGAGGCGGCAAGAGACCCAGTACTTC. This chain connects TRBV6-5 to TRBJ2-5; 8 nucleotides agree with TRBD2. CDR3 length equals 17 residues. The trim removed 5 bases at V and 2 bases at J, leaving 13 bases unmatched. CDR1 MNHEY and CDR2 SVGAGI come from the germline V gene.

This clonotype has at least ten counts. The V gene is TRBV30, the J gene TRBJ1-2; 7 bases map to TRBD1. Germline CDR1 GTSNPN, CDR2 SVGIG (reference sequence). The CDR3 is 13 residues long. The V segment lost 4 bases and the J segment 10 bases; nucleotides outside the gene matches: 12. The CDR3: CAWKGDSSVAYTF. The CDR3 DNA reads TGTGCCTGGAAAGGGGACAGCAGCGTCGCCTACACCTTC.

This clonotype was picked up many times. V and J are TRBV7-8 and TRBJ2-7; D call uncertain. The CDR3 spans 14 residues. V lost 1 base and J 1 base, leaving 8 bases between the germline ends. The V gene's germline CDR1 is SGHVS and CDR2 FQNEAQ. This CDR3 is CASSLEGQSYEQYF. CDR3 sequence (DNA): TGTGCCAGCAGCTTAGAGGGTCAGTCCTACGAGCAGTACTTC.

The table lists this clonotype with a few counts. The J gene is TRBJ2-7, the V gene TRBV18; D gene unclear. CDR3 size: 13 residues. The germline CDR1 and CDR2 sequences are KGHSH and LQKENI. The V and J ends lost 2 bases and 0 bases respectively, with 5 bases between them. In DNA form, the CDR3 reads TGTGCCAGCTCACCAGCCAACTCCTACGAGCAGTACTTC. The encoded protein is CASSPANSYEQYF.